These 21 T cell receptor beta chains were sequenced from one sample in a study of blood T cells in healthy people across ages. Using a J-beta primer mix together with a sample-barcoded 5' primer, a second PCR was run for about 6 to 12 cycles. TCRdb analysed the 5' RACE reads with MiXCR anew, one entry per CDR3 protein. The sample has 1.5 million to 1.8 million distinct CDR3 sequences, approximately 39% seen once. Specimen: blood. The receptors originated from a woman aged 18-29 years in good health.

The V and J genes are TRBV7-2 and TRBJ2-7; 7 bases are shared with TRBD2. Germline V gene sequence: CDR1 SGHTA, CDR2 FQGNSA. The CDR3 is made up of 13 amino acids. V lost 6 bases to trimming and J lost 1 base; unmatched junction nucleotides: 3. The DNA of the CDR3 is TGTGCCAGCAGACCTAGCGGTTCCTACGAGCAGTACTTC. Translation gives CASRPSGSYEQYF.

There are a few counts of this clonotype. The chain recombines TRBV4-3 with TRBJ1-5; D is undetermined. V was cut by 4 bases and J by 7 bases, with 11 bases left in between. Germline V CDR1 and CDR2: LGHNA, YSLEER. The CDR3 is 13 amino acids. Here the CDR3 reads CASSPMTGQPQHF. The CDR3 DNA reads as TGCGCCAGCAGCCCCATGACTGGGCAGCCCCAGCATTTT.

The J gene is TRBJ2-1, the V gene TRBV12-1; the D call of TRBD2 is as the table states it, not checked on the DNA. TRBV12-1 is tagged as a pseudogene. The CDR3 runs 14 residues. CDR3 amino acids: CASSIGLAYNEQFF. DNA of the CDR3: TGTGCCAGCAGCATAGGACTAGCCTACAATGAGCAGTTCTTC.

V gene TRBV20-1 combines with J gene TRBJ2-1; D gene unclear. The CDR3 extends over 14 amino acids. The germline CDR1 and CDR2 sequences are DFQATT and SNEGSKA (reference sequence). Trimming removed 3 bases at V and 5 bases at J, with 14 bases between. The CDR3 reads CSARDFGRDNEQFF. CDR3 DNA: TGCAGTGCTAGGGATTTCGGCCGGGACAATGAGCAGTTCTTC.

This clonotype was seen a few times. This chain links TRBV20-1 with TRBJ1-4; D gene ambiguous. CDR1 and CDR2 (germline): DFQATT, SNEGSKA (reference sequence). The ends were cut back, 0 bases at V and 13 bases at J, with 15 bases in the middle. This CDR3 region has 13 residues. As DNA, the CDR3 is TGCAGTGCTAGAGATCCCTCCGTCCCACGACTGTTTTTT. This encodes CSARDPSVPRLFF.

CDR3 in DNA: TGTGCCAGCAGCCTCAAGGTCTACAGGGGAAACACCATATATTTT. Its translation: CASSLKVYRGNTIYF. V usage is TRBV3-1 and J usage is TRBJ1-3; D perhaps matches TRBD1 (5 bases). This CDR3 region has 15 residues. V lost 4 bases and J lost 4, with 14 bases in between. Germline V lookup: CDR1 LGHDT, CDR2 YNNKEL (reference sequence).

This clonotype was counted a few times. V usage is TRBV27 and J usage is TRBJ2-1, with D possibly matching TRBD2 (5 bases). Between the trimmed V and J ends, which lost 2 bases and 0 bases, there was a span of 8 bases. CDR1 is MNHEY and CDR2 is SMNVEV in the germline V gene (reference sequence). This CDR3 spans 15 amino acids. The CDR3 nucleotides read TGTGCCAGCAGTTTAGAGACTAACTCCTACAATGAGCAGTTCTTC. It codes for CASSLETNSYNEQFF.

The chain employs TRBV5-1 and TRBJ2-4; TRBD1 aligns across 7 bases. The J call may be wrong; the DNA end is better matched by TRBJ2-7. CDR1 SGHRS and CDR2 YFSETQ come from the germline V gene. CDR3 length: 13 residues. The chain's CDR3 is CASTTGDHYEQYF. CDR3 nucleotides: TGCGCCAGCACTACAGGGGATCACTACGAGCAGTACTTC.

The chain couples TRBV20-1 to TRBJ1-1; D is possibly TRBD1 (5 bases). Germline V gene data show CDR1 as DFQATT and CDR2 as SNEGSKA (reference sequence). The CDR3 has 17 amino acids. Between the trimmed V and J ends, which lost 0 bases and 4 bases, there was a span of 21 bases. The CDR3 loop reads CSARDPQGLLSGTEAFF. CDR3 bases: TGCAGTGCTAGAGATCCCCAGGGTCTCCTTAGTGGCACTGAAGCTTTCTTT.

This clonotype was seen a few times. This chain joins TRBV20-1 and TRBJ2-3; the match to TRBD2 covers 12 bases. Trimming at V came to 0 bases and at J to 5 bases, leaving 9 bases not matched to a gene. In germline, CDR1 is DFQATT, CDR2 SNEGSKA (reference sequence). The CDR3 consists of 17 residues. The DNA for the CDR3 is TGCAGTGCTAGAGATGGGCTAGCGGGAGGGCGTGGAGATACGCAGTATTTT. Its translation: CSARDGLAGGRGDTQYF.

This clonotype was seen a handful of times. The chain joins TRBV7-8 to TRBJ2-3, with 8 bases aligning to TRBD2. Germline CDR1 and CDR2: SGHVS and FQNEAQ. This CDR3 has 17 amino acids. V was clipped by 0 bases and J by 4 bases; unmatched bases: 9. The CDR3 DNA reads TGTGCCAGCAGCTTAGCGGGGCAGCGGGAGAAGCCAGATACGCAGTATTTT. The encoded protein is CASSLAGQREKPDTQYF. Based on the CDR3 plus reference TRBV7-8 and TRBJ2-3, the full variable domain is GAGVSQSPRYKVAKRGQDVALRCDPISGHVSLFWYQQALGQGPEFLTYFQNEAQLDKSGLPSDRFFAERPEGSVSTLKIQRTQQEDSAVYLCASSLAGQREKPDTQYFGPGTRLTVL.

The chain is built from TRBV24-1 and TRBJ2-1; 10 bases map to TRBD2. The germline CDR1 and CDR2 sequences are KGHDR and SFDVKD. The CDR3 has 16 residues. After removal of 4 bases from V and 3 bases from J, the junction contained 5 bases not matched to a gene. As DNA, the CDR3 is TGTGCCACCAGTGAGCGTACTAGCGGGGACTACAATGAGCAGTTCTTC. This codes for CATSERTSGDYNEQFF.

V is TRBV11-2 and J is TRBJ2-1; D might be TRBD2 (5 bases). Germline V lookup: CDR1 SGHAT, CDR2 FQNNGV. Trimming stripped 2 bases from V and 7 bases from J, with 12 bases between. This CDR3 is built from 14 residues. CDR3 in DNA: TGTGCCAGCAGCTTAACCGGGGTGAATAATGAGCAGTTCTTC. As protein: CASSLTGVNNEQFF.

This clonotype was observed a few times. This rearrangement joins TRBV12-3 or TRBV12-4 to TRBJ1-2; D perhaps matches TRBD1 (5 bases). The CDR3 contains 15 residues. Trimming cost V 6 bases and J 4 bases, with 18 bases left between them. The CDR3 region has the DNA TGTGCCAGCAGGGCGGGGGAAGCAGGCGGCTATGGCTACACCTTC. Translated: CASRAGEAGGYGYTF.

Worth noting for this clonotype: A read error may explain this, as a much larger clone is one base away. The chain has TRBV29-1 and TRBJ2-1, with D possibly being TRBD1 (6 bases). Deletions cut 6 bases from V and 10 bases from J, with 19 bases between. The germline V gene encodes CDR1 SQVTM and CDR2 ANQGSEA. The CDR3 contains 13 residues. CDR3 nucleotide sequence: TGCAGCGTCGCCGGGACACTATCCTACGAGCAGTTCTTC. It encodes CSVAGTLSYEQFF.

J is TRBJ2-2 and V is TRBV24-1; D may match TRBD1 or TRBD2 (6 bases each). V shed 3 bases and J shed 4 bases, with 14 bases lying between them. This CDR3 is built from 16 residues. From germline, CDR1 is KGHDR and CDR2 SFDVKD. CDR3 DNA sequence: TGTGCCACCAGTGATCCCACAGGGAGGACCACCGGGGAGCTGTTTTTT. It specifies CATSDPTGRTTGELFF.

The rearrangement links TRBV28 to TRBJ2-1, with D possibly matching TRBD2 (6 bases). Trimming removed 8 bases at V and 0 bases at J, with 17 bases between. The CDR3 sequence is 16 residues long. The germline V gene has CDR1 MDHEN and CDR2 SYDVKM. The CDR3: CASRGTFHSSYNEQFF. CDR3 nucleotide sequence: TGTGCCAGCCGGGGGACTTTCCATAGCTCCTACAATGAGCAGTTCTTC.

This clonotype was seen just once. The V and J genes are TRBV20-1 and TRBJ1-2; 8 positions match TRBD1. The junction had 12 bases not matched to a gene; V was cut back by 1 base and J by 5 bases. The germline V gene has CDR1 DFQATT and CDR2 SNEGSKA (reference sequence). The CDR3 spans 16 residues. CDR3: CSARVETGVTFYGYTF. The CDR3 DNA sequence: TGCAGTGCTAGAGTTGAGACAGGGGTAACATTTTATGGCTACACCTTC.

The chain is built from TRBV7-2 and TRBJ1-1; D uncertain. The germline CDR1 and CDR2 sequences are SGHTA and FQGNSA. This CDR3 is built from 14 residues. The V and J ends lost 5 bases and 1 base respectively, with 11 bases between them. The CDR3 sequence is CASSHGSGNTEAFF. The CDR3 nucleotides read TGTGCCAGCAGCCACGGTAGTGGGAACACTGAAGCTTTCTTT. The full variable domain, with the rest looked up from reference TRBV7-2 and TRBJ1-1, is GAGVSQSPSNKVTEKGKDVELRCDPISGHTALYWYRQSLGQGLEFLIYFQGNSAPDKSGLPSDRFSAERTGGSVSTLTIQRTQQEDSAVYLCASSHGSGNTEAFFGQGTRLTVV.

The V gene is TRBV6-6, the J gene TRBJ1-2; D is unresolved. Germline values: CDR1 MNHNY, CDR2 SVGAGI (reference sequence). The V gene lost 2 bases and the J gene lost 0 bases, with 7 bases spanning the gap. CDR3 length: 14 amino acids. CDR3 DNA sequence: TGTGCCAGCAGTTACACCTCCACTAACTATGGCTACACCTTC. Its protein product is CASSYTSTNYGYTF.

This clonotype has just a few counts. The V call is TRBV28, the J call TRBJ1-4; D uncertain. This CDR3 comprises 15 residues. The germline gives CDR1 MDHEN, CDR2 SYDVKM. The V gene lost 4 bases and the J gene lost 0 bases, with 9 bases spanning the gap. The CDR3 nucleotides are TGTGCCAGCAGTTCGGGAGCTGCAACTAATGAAAAACTGTTTTTT. As protein: CASSSGAATNEKLFF.